The following is a T cell receptor (beta chain) sequence with its context. Its antigen is not identified. Germline V gives CDR1 MNHEY, CDR2 SMNVEV (reference sequence). Losses at the gene ends were 5 bases for V and 2 bases for J; bases not matched to a gene: 5. This CDR3 comprises 15 residues. PCR primers comprised 60 Vbeta and 13 Jbeta primers. Per the study methods: Tens of millions of unique TCR beta chains, roughly 10 million shared, were counted in a later analysis. Method: immunoSEQ multiplex PCR; TCRdb's copy keeps in-frame clones and lacks some. V and J calls and clone size are those listed in that table; D and trimming were worked out from the DNA. Of tens of thousands of clones in the sample, about 75% are singletons; the top ten hold roughly 9.1%. This entry is derived from a study of cytomegalovirus exposure and HLA in healthy donors. Study-level points and caveats: Researchers reportedly found TCR beta sequences accurately predicted most subjects' HLA-A and HLA-B alleles.

The chain has TRBV27 and TRBJ2-7, with 11 bases fitting TRBD2. This receptor was identified in a man aged 25 to 40 in good health and CMV-seropositive. Sequenced sample: PBMCs. CDR3 in DNA: TGTGCCAGCAGTACCAGACTAGCGGGGACCTACGAGCAGTACTTC. It translates to CASSTRLAGTYEQYF.